The sequence of this T cell receptor beta chain was determined in a study of blood T cell repertoires in COVID-19. Study overall: COVID-19 samples collected from the United States, Italy and Spain covered acute and convalescent phases.

Study processing details: Amplifying reference gene primers gave estimates of nucleated cell counts. Assay: immunoSEQ multiplex PCR; the TCRdb copy retains only in-frame clones and omits some. The V and J calls and the clone size are those of that table, but D and trimming were determined from the DNA. The table lists more than 85,000 clones, roughly 88% of them singletons, with around 2% in the top ten. Sequences were obtained from peripheral blood. The TCR was taken from a man aged 50-59 years with COVID-19, enrolled during active disease.

CDR3 sequence: CASSLRQAGNTIYF. CDR3 DNA: TGTGCCAGCAGCTTAAGACAGGCAGGGAACACCATATATTTT. The chain uses TRBV7-2 and TRBJ1-3; D is possibly TRBD1 (6 bases). The CDR3 sequence is 14 residues long. Per the germline V gene, CDR1 is SGHTA and CDR2 is FQGNSA. V was shortened by 2 bases and J by 7 bases, with 12 bases between the two germline ends.